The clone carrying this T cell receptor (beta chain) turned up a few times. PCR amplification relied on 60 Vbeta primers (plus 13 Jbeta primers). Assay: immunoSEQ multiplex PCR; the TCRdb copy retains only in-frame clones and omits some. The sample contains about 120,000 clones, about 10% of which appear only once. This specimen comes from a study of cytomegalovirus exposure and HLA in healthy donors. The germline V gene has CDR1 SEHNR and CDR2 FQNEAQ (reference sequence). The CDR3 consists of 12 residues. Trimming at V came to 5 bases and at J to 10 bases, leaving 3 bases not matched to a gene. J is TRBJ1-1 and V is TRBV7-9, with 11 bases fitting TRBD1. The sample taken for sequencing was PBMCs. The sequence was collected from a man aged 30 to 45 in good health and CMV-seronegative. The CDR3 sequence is CASSLDRGRAFF. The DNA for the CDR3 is TGTGCCAGCAGCCTGGACAGGGGGCGAGCTTTCTTT.